This TCR beta chain comes out of a study of blood T cell repertoires in COVID-19. Those enrolled, adults aged roughly 18 to 95 years, came from some 23 US areas. CDR3 length equals 15 residues. The germline CDR1 and CDR2 sequences are MNHNS and SASEGT. Trimming shortened V by 2 bases and J by 5 bases, and 15 bases separated the two germline ends. Per the study methods: It was from reference gene primer amplification that nucleated cell counts were estimated. TCRdb's table, derived via immunoSEQ multiplex PCR, lists solely in-frame clones and lacks some. The V and J calls and clone size were taken over from that table, and D and trimming were inferred from the DNA. In the table there are 300,000 to 400,000 clones, around 91% of which are singletons.

The chain combines TRBV6-1 with TRBJ2-5; D perhaps matches TRBD2 (5 bases). The receptor's source is a man aged 18 to 29 who had recovered from COVID-19. Material: PBMCs or T cells enriched from blood (not recorded which). CDR3 nucleotide sequence: TGTGCCAGCAGTGAAAGGGCTAGCTTGGTGGAGACCCAGTACTTC. Encoded protein: CASSERASLVETQYF.